The clone carrying this TCR beta chain was picked up many times. The sample originates from a study of response to subunit inactivated influenza vaccine. Germline loops: CDR1 SQVTM, CDR2 ANQGSEA. Trimming cost V 5 bases and J 0 bases, with 11 bases left between them. The CDR3 contains 14 residues. MiXCR, applied by TCRdb to the RT-PCR reads, yields one record per CDR3 protein. The sample consists of 600,000 to 850,000 distinct CDR3 sequences, 11% to 15% of them appearing once. This sequence originates from a man aged 50-59 years who received an inactivated influenza vaccine. The sample consisted of PBMCs from blood, taken around 15 days before vaccination. The V and J genes are TRBV29-1 and TRBJ2-1; unclear D gene. The CDR3 DNA follows: TGCAGCGTTCTCCCAGGAAACTCCTACAATGAGCAGTTCTTC. It translates to CSVLPGNSYNEQFF.